This T cell receptor (beta chain) appears in the sequencing data of a study of response to subunit inactivated influenza vaccine. Overall study results and limits: After each seasonal influenza vaccination, few new T cells are recruited, the authors suggested.

TCRdb reprocessed the RT-PCR reads with MiXCR, giving one entry per CDR3 protein. The top ten clones hold less than 15% of a sample with approximately 480,000 distinct CDR3 sequences, approximately 9.9% of them seen once. CDR3 size: 14 residues. Germline CDR1 WSHSY, CDR2 SAAADI. Trimming cost V 6 bases and J 2 bases; bases outside gene matches: 2. This clonotype was seen only a few times. What it binds is unknown. The receptor was isolated from a man aged 45-65 years who received an inactivated influenza vaccine. Sequencing was performed on PBMCs from blood, taken roughly 48 days after vaccination. The chain combines TRBV10-2 with TRBJ2-5, with 11 positions matching TRBD2. The CDR3 bases are TGCGCCAGCAGGCCTAGCGGGGGGCAAGAGACCCAGTACTTC. Residues: CASRPSGGQETQYF.